This is a list of T cell receptor beta chains from one sample in a study of Ad26.COV2.S vaccination and SARS-CoV-2 variants. Produced via immunoSEQ multiplex PCR; TCRdb's table is partial and in-frame only. The table includes hundreds of thousands of clones, 90% detected once. The input for sequencing was peripheral blood, taken in a trial of Ad26.COV2.S vaccine versus placebo. These receptors originate from a person aged 18-65 years who received the Ad26.COV2.S COVID-19 vaccine or a placebo. Both conserved end residues are part of each CDR3. Fields, in order: J gene, CDR3 length, V gene, CDR3 protein.

j_call: TRBJ1-4
cdr3_length: 14
v_call: TRBV30
cdr3_aa: CAWKYWGRDEKLFF

j_call: TRBJ2-1
cdr3_length: 13
v_call: TRBV24-1
cdr3_aa: CATSSRRKDEQFF

j_call: TRBJ1-6
cdr3_length: 16
v_call: TRBV18
cdr3_aa: CASSPDRGGYNSPLHF

j_call: TRBJ1-1
cdr3_length: 14
v_call: TRBV10-3
cdr3_aa: CAIGGTRGNTEAFF

j_call: TRBJ1-5
cdr3_length: 16
v_call: TRBV19
cdr3_aa: CASRRREGAYVQPQHF

j_call: TRBJ2-5
cdr3_length: 11
v_call: TRBV29-1
cdr3_aa: CSVVVGETQYF

j_call: TRBJ1-1
cdr3_length: 14
v_call: TRBV27
cdr3_aa: CASSLYSGTIEAFF

j_call: TRBJ2-5
cdr3_length: 18
v_call: TRBV29-1
cdr3_aa: CSVEEPLGITSVEETQYF

j_call: TRBJ1-4
cdr3_length: 15
v_call: TRBV4-2
cdr3_aa: CASSQDWAYNEKLFF

j_call: TRBJ2-1
cdr3_length: 14
v_call: TRBV11-3
cdr3_aa: CASSPEGTPAQQFF

j_call: TRBJ2-2
cdr3_length: 15
v_call: TRBV18
cdr3_aa: CASSPLAENTGELFF

j_call: TRBJ2-5
cdr3_length: 15
v_call: TRBV27
cdr3_aa: CASSLRPTPWETQYF

j_call: TRBJ2-1
cdr3_length: 12
v_call: TRBV24-1
cdr3_aa: CATSVTGGRQFF

j_call: TRBJ2-1
cdr3_length: 12
v_call: TRBV10-2
cdr3_aa: CASSAPIYEQFF

j_call: TRBJ1-1
cdr3_length: 12
v_call: TRBV12-3/TRBV12-4
cdr3_aa: CASSGSRTEAFF